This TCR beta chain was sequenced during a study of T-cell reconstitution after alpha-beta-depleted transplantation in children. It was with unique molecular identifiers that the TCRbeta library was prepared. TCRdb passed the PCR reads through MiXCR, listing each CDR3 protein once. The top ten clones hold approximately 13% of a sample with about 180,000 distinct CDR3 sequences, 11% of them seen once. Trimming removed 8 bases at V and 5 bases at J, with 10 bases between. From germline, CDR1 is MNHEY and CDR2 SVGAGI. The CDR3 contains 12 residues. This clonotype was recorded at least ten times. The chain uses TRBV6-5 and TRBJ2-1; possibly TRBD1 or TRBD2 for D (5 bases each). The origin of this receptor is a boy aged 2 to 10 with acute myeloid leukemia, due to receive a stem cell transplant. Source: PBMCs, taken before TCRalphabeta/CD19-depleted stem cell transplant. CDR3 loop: CASWGRNNEQFF. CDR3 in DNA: TGTGCCAGCTGGGGACGGAACAATGAGCAGTTCTTC.